A selection of T cell receptor beta chains follows, all from one sample in a study of vaccination effects on CD4 cells after COVID-19. Profiling relied on immunoSEQ multiplex PCR, and the TCRdb table lists in-frame clones only, not all of them. Here the sample spans 45,000 to 50,000 clones, approximately 70% being singletons. Their specific antigens are unknown. Sequences were derived from CD4+ T cells from PBMCs cultured without peptide, sampled before COVID-19 vaccination. The origin of the receptors is a human donor who received a COVID-19 vaccine. Both conserved end residues are part of each CDR3. D genes are given only for firm matches. Size values are once, few and many counts, or a class for expanded clones, and some rows have none.

j_gene: TRBJ1-4; v_gene: TRBV4-2; abundance: .; d_gene: .; CDR3nt: TGTGCCAGCAGCCAAGAAGTTGGGGCAGGGGAAGTCTCTAATGAAAAACTGTTTTTT; CDR3aa: CASSQEVGAGEVSNEKLFF
j_gene: TRBJ2-7; v_gene: TRBV19; abundance: .; d_gene: .; CDR3nt: TGTGCCAGTGGACGACGGGGGATGAGCGAGCAGTACTTC; CDR3aa: CASGRRGMSEQYF
j_gene: TRBJ2-2; v_gene: TRBV2; abundance: .; d_gene: .; CDR3nt: TGTGCCAGCAGCCCGAACACCGGGGAGCTGTTTTTT; CDR3aa: CASSPNTGELFF
j_gene: TRBJ2-7; v_gene: TRBV6-1; abundance: .; d_gene: TRBD2; CDR3nt: TGTGCCAGCAGTGAAATCTCGGGACTAAACTACGAGCAGTACTTC; CDR3aa: CASSEISGLNYEQYF
j_gene: TRBJ2-5; v_gene: TRBV2; abundance: few; d_gene: .; CDR3nt: TGTGCCAGCAGTGCCCGGGGCCTTCTCTTGGAGACCCAGTACTTC; CDR3aa: CASSARGLLLETQYF
j_gene: TRBJ1-2; v_gene: TRBV2; abundance: .; d_gene: .; CDR3nt: TGTGCCAGCTCGTCGGGGGCCAACTATGGCTACACCTTC; CDR3aa: CASSSGANYGYTF
j_gene: TRBJ1-1; v_gene: TRBV9; abundance: .; d_gene: .; CDR3nt: TGTGCCAGCAGCGTAGCCGGGAGGAACACTGAAGCTTTCTTT; CDR3aa: CASSVAGRNTEAFF
j_gene: TRBJ1-5; v_gene: TRBV4-2; abundance: .; d_gene: TRBD1; CDR3nt: TGTGCCAGCAGCCACCAGGGGGGCGATCAGCCCCAGCATTTT; CDR3aa: CASSHQGGDQPQHF
j_gene: TRBJ1-1; v_gene: TRBV23-1; abundance: .; d_gene: .; CDR3nt: TGCGCCAGGTTTAGGGGTAACACTGAAGCTTTCTTT; CDR3aa: CARFRGNTEAFF
j_gene: TRBJ1-5; v_gene: TRBV30; abundance: .; d_gene: TRBD1; CDR3nt: TGTGCCTGGGCCTTAGGGGGACAGGACAATCAGCCCCAGCATTTT; CDR3aa: CAWALGGQDNQPQHF
j_gene: TRBJ2-7; v_gene: TRBV29-1; abundance: .; d_gene: .; CDR3nt: TGCAGCGCGAGAACCCTCTACGAGCAGTACTTC; CDR3aa: CSARTLYEQYF
j_gene: TRBJ1-6; v_gene: TRBV6-8; abundance: few; d_gene: .; CDR3nt: TGTGCCACCCCGGCGGCGAATTCACCCCTCCACTTT; CDR3aa: CATPAANSPLHF
j_gene: TRBJ2-6; v_gene: TRBV9; abundance: .; d_gene: .; CDR3nt: TGTGCCAGCAGCGTAGAGGGGGCTGGGGCCAACGTCCTGACTTTC; CDR3aa: CASSVEGAGANVLTF
j_gene: TRBJ1-2; v_gene: TRBV5-4; abundance: once; d_gene: .; CDR3nt: TGTGCCAGCAGCTCAGGGTATCGGGGCTACACCTTC; CDR3aa: CASSSGYRGYTF
j_gene: TRBJ2-4; v_gene: TRBV7-2; abundance: .; d_gene: .; CDR3nt: TGTGCCAGCAGCTTAGACTACAAAAACATTCAGTACTTC; CDR3aa: CASSLDYKNIQYF
j_gene: TRBJ1-2; v_gene: TRBV27; abundance: few; d_gene: TRBD1; CDR3nt: TGTGCCAGCAGGGACAGGGCCGGTTACTATGGCTACACCTTC; CDR3aa: CASRDRAGYYGYTF
j_gene: TRBJ1-2; v_gene: TRBV4-2; abundance: few; d_gene: .; CDR3nt: TGTGCCAGCAGCCAAGATAAGAACAGCGGGGGCTATGGCTACACCTTC; CDR3aa: CASSQDKNSGGYGYTF
j_gene: TRBJ2-7; v_gene: TRBV5-1; abundance: .; d_gene: .; CDR3nt: TGCGCCAGCAGCTTGGGCGGGGATCGAGATGAGCAGTACTTC; CDR3aa: CASSLGGDRDEQYF
j_gene: TRBJ2-1; v_gene: TRBV5-1; abundance: .; d_gene: TRBD1; CDR3nt: TGCGCCAGCAGCCCATTAATTAGAGGACAGGGGGCCTATGAGCAGTTCTTC; CDR3aa: CASSPLIRGQGAYEQFF
j_gene: TRBJ2-1; v_gene: TRBV3-1/TRBV3-2; abundance: .; d_gene: TRBD2; CDR3nt: TGTGCCAGCAGCCCGACCGGGACTAGCGGGAGTGATGCCTACAATGAGCAGTTCTTC; CDR3aa: CASSPTGTSGSDAYNEQFF
j_gene: TRBJ2-2; v_gene: TRBV3-1/TRBV3-2; abundance: .; d_gene: .; CDR3nt: TGTGCCAGCAGATTAAGATGGGGGGAGCTGTTTTTT; CDR3aa: CASRLRWGELFF
j_gene: TRBJ1-4; v_gene: TRBV29-1; abundance: .; d_gene: .; CDR3nt: TGCAGCGTGCAGCAGGGAGCAACTAATGAAAAACTGTTTTTT; CDR3aa: CSVQQGATNEKLFF
j_gene: TRBJ1-4; v_gene: TRBV6-1; abundance: .; d_gene: .; CDR3nt: TGTGCCAGCAGTGATTGGCAGGTTAATGAAAAACTGTTTTTT; CDR3aa: CASSDWQVNEKLFF
j_gene: TRBJ2-7; v_gene: TRBV11-1; abundance: once; d_gene: .; CDR3nt: TGTGCCAGCAGCCGTCCGAGAGGCGAGCAGTACTTC; CDR3aa: CASSRPRGEQYF
j_gene: TRBJ2-3; v_gene: TRBV19; abundance: .; d_gene: TRBD2; CDR3nt: TGTGCCAGTGCCTCCACTAGCGGGAGTACAGATACGCAGTATTTT; CDR3aa: CASASTSGSTDTQYF
j_gene: TRBJ2-7; v_gene: TRBV12-3/TRBV12-4; abundance: .; d_gene: .; CDR3nt: TGTGCCAGCAGCCTCGGACAGTCCTACGAGCAGTACTTC; CDR3aa: CASSLGQSYEQYF
j_gene: TRBJ1-2; v_gene: TRBV2; abundance: .; d_gene: TRBD1; CDR3nt: TGTGCCAGCAACAGGGGGGATGGCTACACCTTC; CDR3aa: CASNRGDGYTF
j_gene: TRBJ1-6; v_gene: TRBV5-1; abundance: once; d_gene: TRBD1; CDR3nt: TGCGCCAGCAGCTTGGGACAGGGGGATAATTCACCCCTCCACTTT; CDR3aa: CASSLGQGDNSPLHF
j_gene: TRBJ1-1; v_gene: TRBV5-1; abundance: .; d_gene: .; CDR3nt: TGCGCCAGCAGCTTGCCACCAGACGGGTCAGCTTTCTTT; CDR3aa: CASSLPPDGSAFF
j_gene: TRBJ1-2; v_gene: TRBV19; abundance: .; d_gene: TRBD1; CDR3nt: TGTGCCAGTACCCCGGGACAGCCTAAAGGCTACACCTTC; CDR3aa: CASTPGQPKGYTF
j_gene: TRBJ2-1; v_gene: TRBV30; abundance: .; d_gene: .; CDR3nt: TGTGCCTGGGTTCGGACCAGCTCCTACAATGAGCAGTTCTTC; CDR3aa: CAWVRTSSYNEQFF
j_gene: TRBJ1-4; v_gene: TRBV5-1; abundance: .; d_gene: .; CDR3nt: TGCGCCAGCAACAAAGACCCGAATGAAAAACTGTTTTTT; CDR3aa: CASNKDPNEKLFF
j_gene: TRBJ1-1; v_gene: TRBV7-9; abundance: .; d_gene: .; CDR3nt: TGTGCCAGCAGCCGGGGACGGAACACTGAAGCTTTCTTT; CDR3aa: CASSRGRNTEAFF
j_gene: TRBJ2-5; v_gene: TRBV10-2; abundance: .; d_gene: TRBD2; CDR3nt: TGCGCCAGCAGTGAGTCTAGCGGGAGCTTGGAGACCCAGTACTTC; CDR3aa: CASSESSGSLETQYF
j_gene: TRBJ1-6; v_gene: TRBV7-8; abundance: .; d_gene: TRBD1; CDR3nt: TGTGCCAGCAGCTTAGACCCGGGACAGGGGACTTCACCCCTCCACTTT; CDR3aa: CASSLDPGQGTSPLHF
j_gene: TRBJ2-1; v_gene: TRBV6-5; abundance: .; d_gene: TRBD1; CDR3nt: TGTGCCAGCAGTCGGGACAGGGGATACAATGAGCAGTTCTTC; CDR3aa: CASSRDRGYNEQFF
j_gene: TRBJ2-3; v_gene: TRBV4-1; abundance: .; d_gene: .; CDR3nt: TGCGCCAGCAGCCAACAAAGCACAGATACGCAGTATTTT; CDR3aa: CASSQQSTDTQYF
j_gene: TRBJ2-1; v_gene: TRBV15; abundance: few; d_gene: .; CDR3nt: TGTGCCACCAGCCACCGTGGGGGGAAGAGAGTTAATGAGCAGTTCTTC; CDR3aa: CATSHRGGKRVNEQFF
j_gene: TRBJ2-7; v_gene: TRBV12-3/TRBV12-4; abundance: .; d_gene: .; CDR3nt: TGTGCCAGCAGCCGCGACAGCTCCTACGAGCAGTACTTC; CDR3aa: CASSRDSSYEQYF
j_gene: TRBJ2-3; v_gene: TRBV6-2/TRBV6-3; abundance: .; d_gene: .; CDR3nt: TGTGCCAGCAGTCGGACTCGAGGGAGCACAGATACGCAGTATTTT; CDR3aa: CASSRTRGSTDTQYF
j_gene: TRBJ1-4; v_gene: TRBV6-1; abundance: .; d_gene: .; CDR3nt: TGTGCCAGCAGTGAAATCATGGGTGCAACTAATGAAAAACTGTTTTTT; CDR3aa: CASSEIMGATNEKLFF
j_gene: TRBJ1-2; v_gene: TRBV5-1; abundance: .; d_gene: .; CDR3nt: TGCGCCAGCAGCTTGGGAAGGCTAGGAGGCTATGGCTACACCTTC; CDR3aa: CASSLGRLGGYGYTF
j_gene: TRBJ1-1; v_gene: TRBV7-9; abundance: .; d_gene: .; CDR3nt: TGTGCCAGCAGCTTAGCGCGGGGGGTGGCTTTCTTT; CDR3aa: CASSLARGVAFF
j_gene: TRBJ1-1; v_gene: TRBV19; abundance: .; d_gene: .; CDR3nt: TGTGCCAGTAGCCCGACAGGCTCCGACACTGAAGCTTTCTTT; CDR3aa: CASSPTGSDTEAFF
j_gene: TRBJ2-1; v_gene: TRBV7-2; abundance: .; d_gene: TRBD2; CDR3nt: TGTGCCAGCAGCTTATTAAGTTGGGCGGGGGGGCCTGAGTATGAGCAGTTCTTC; CDR3aa: CASSLLSWAGGPEYEQFF
j_gene: TRBJ1-5; v_gene: TRBV19; abundance: .; d_gene: TRBD1; CDR3nt: TGTGCCAGTAACGGGTTCAGGGGGGAGAGCAATCAGCCCCAGCATTTT; CDR3aa: CASNGFRGESNQPQHF